The 7 T cell receptor beta chains in this list originate from one sample, sequenced in a study of regulatory T cells in long-lasting Graves disease. Time point of the sample: newly diagnosed GD, antithyroid drugs for less than 3 months. The authors made the TCR library using RNA they extracted from PBMCs. TCR beta libraries were built with iRepertoire HTBI primers and Arm-PCR of CDR3 regions. In TCRdb, the multiplex PCR reads were re-called with MiXCR into one record per CDR3 protein. The sample contains 350,000 to 500,000 distinct CDR3 sequences, 14% of which appear only once. The same data also contributed to another study, on T cells in Graves' hyperthyroidism and ophthalmopathy.

The source material was peripheral blood mononuclear cells (PBMCs), sampled at new diagnosis, from a patient treated with antithyroid drugs. The source of these receptors is a woman aged 50 to 60 with Graves disease.

At least ten counts were recorded for this clonotype. The chain joins TRBV28 to TRBJ1-2, with 9 nucleotides matching TRBD1. Germline V gene lookup returns CDR1 MDHEN and CDR2 SYDVKM. Trimming took 6 bases from V and 6 from J; bases not matched to a gene: 5. The CDR3 spans 13 residues. The CDR3 sequence: CASSRDRVDGYTF. CDR3 in DNA: TGTGCCAGCAGCCGGGACAGGGTTGATGGCTACACCTTC.

This clonotype was observed a handful of times. The V and J genes are TRBV7-9 and TRBJ1-6; D is unresolved. In germline, CDR1 is SEHNR, CDR2 FQNEAQ (reference sequence). With 5 bases removed from V and 5 bases from J, the gap between germline ends came to 10 bases. This CDR3 is built from 14 residues. DNA of the CDR3: TGTGCCAGCAGCCCTAGGGATGATAATTCACCCCTCCACTTT. It specifies CASSPRDDNSPLHF.

The table lists this clonotype with many counts. The chain employs TRBV11-2 and TRBJ1-1; 9 positions agree with TRBD1. J gave up 9 bases and V 0 bases, and 5 bases lay outside the gene matches. The germline V gene has CDR1 SGHAT and CDR2 FQNNGV. The CDR3 contains 14 residues. The CDR3 DNA is TGTGCCAGCAGCTTAGACACAGGGGGCGGAAAAGCTTTCTTT. The encoded protein is CASSLDTGGGKAFF.

The rearrangement joins TRBV19 to TRBJ2-1; 11 bases are a match to TRBD2. Unmatched junction bases numbered 10, after V lost 1 base and J lost 2 bases. The CDR3 runs to 19 residues. Germline V gene lookup returns CDR1 LNHDA and CDR2 SQIVND (reference sequence). The DNA for the CDR3 is TGTGCCAGTAGTATAGTTGGTAGCGGGAGGGATATACCCTACAATGAGCAGTTCTTC. Protein sequence: CASSIVGSGRDIPYNEQFF.

This clonotype was observed at least ten times. The J gene is TRBJ1-2, the V gene TRBV11-2, with no clear D. The CDR3 extends over 14 amino acids. The V gene's germline CDR1 is SGHAT and CDR2 FQNNGV. The V end lost 3 bases, the J end lost 8 bases, and 16 bases lay between the germline ends. In DNA form, the CDR3 reads TGTGCCAGCAGCTTGACTGCGTCAGCCCTAGGCTACACCTTC. Protein: CASSLTASALGYTF.

This clonotype was recorded many times. The V gene is TRBV20-1, the J gene TRBJ2-1; 11 nucleotides align to TRBD2. The CDR3 is made up of 17 amino acids. The V gene end was trimmed by 0 bases and the J gene end by 8 bases; junction bases not matched to a gene: 12. In germline, CDR1 is DFQATT, CDR2 SNEGSKA (reference sequence). CDR3 sequence: CSARDILAGGMGDEQFF. In DNA form, the CDR3 reads TGCAGTGCTAGAGATATCCTAGCGGGAGGAATGGGCGATGAGCAGTTCTTC.

This chain uses TRBV20-1 with TRBJ1-2; unclear D gene. The CDR3 consists of 13 residues. The ends were cut back, 2 bases at V and 0 bases at J, with 7 bases in the middle. Germline V gives CDR1 DFQATT, CDR2 SNEGSKA (reference sequence). In DNA, the CDR3 is TGCAGTGCTAGACCGGTATCTAACTATGGCTACACCTTC. Encoded protein: CSARPVSNYGYTF.